Following are 8 T cell receptor beta chains from one sample sequenced in a study of shared T cell receptors in the human thymus. Sequenced by immunoSEQ multiplex PCR; TCRdb stores in-frame clones only, minus some. The sample yields almost 550,000 clones, around 78% seen once. This same sample was also part of a study on human thymus T cells.

Sequences were obtained from thymocytes. The receptors were gathered from a boy in the first two years of life with a congenital heart defect.

V and J are TRBV27 and TRBJ1-5; no clear D gene. The CDR3 consists of 15 residues. Germline V lookup: CDR1 MNHEY, CDR2 SMNVEV (reference sequence). V lost 3 bases and J lost 0, with 9 bases in between. The chain's CDR3 is CASSLTTDSNQPQHF. In nucleotides, the CDR3 is TGTGCCAGCAGTTTGACGACTGATAGCAATCAGCCCCAGCATTTT.

J is TRBJ2-5 and V is TRBV7-2; 12 bases match TRBD2. The CDR3 is made up of 17 amino acids. V trimming: 5 bases; J trimming: 4 bases; junction bases outside the gene matches: 11. Germline V gene sequence: CDR1 SGHTA, CDR2 FQGNSA. The CDR3 sequence: CASSPRLAGVIGETQYF. The CDR3 DNA is TGTGCCAGCAGCCCCAGACTAGCGGGAGTTATAGGAGAGACCCAGTACTTC.

The chain employs TRBV19 and TRBJ2-5; maybe TRBD1 (6 bases). The CDR3 has 14 residues. Germline V gene sequence: CDR1 LNHDA, CDR2 SQIVND (reference sequence). Trimming shortened V by 9 bases and J by 5 bases, and 19 bases separated the two germline ends. The CDR3 nucleotides read TGTGCCAGCCAGCCCAACAGGGACGGGGAGACCCAGTACTTC. Protein product: CASQPNRDGETQYF.

This clone was found a few times. This chain connects TRBV27 to TRBJ2-2; D might be TRBD1 (8 bases). This CDR3 region has 17 residues. The V end was cut by 5 bases, the J end by 4 bases, with 20 bases between. Germline CDR1 reads MNHEY; CDR2 reads SMNVEV (reference sequence). This CDR3 is CASSQEATGEGTGELFF. The CDR3 coding sequence is TGTGCCAGCAGTCAAGAGGCGACAGGGGAGGGCACCGGGGAGCTGTTTTTT.

J is TRBJ2-3 and V is TRBV10-1; 11 positions match TRBD2. Unmatched junction bases numbered 4, after V lost 5 bases and J lost 3 bases. Germline assignment: CDR1 WNHNN and CDR2 SYGVQD (reference sequence). This CDR3 comprises 15 residues. The CDR3 region is CASSPGLAVTDTQYF. The DNA of the CDR3 is TGCGCCAGCAGTCCGGGACTAGCGGTTACAGATACGCAGTATTTT.

The V call is TRBV10-3, the J call TRBJ2-2; TRBD2 agrees at 13 bases. V shed 0 bases and J 7 bases; nucleotides not matched to a gene: 5. Looked up from germline, CDR1 is ENHRY and CDR2 is SYGVKD. The CDR3 is made up of 17 amino acids. DNA of the CDR3: TGTGCCATCAGTGAGTCGAGGACTAGCGGGGGTCGCGGGGAGCTGTTTTTT. Encoded protein: CAISESRTSGGRGELFF.

The chain carries TRBV5-6 and TRBJ1-2, with 7 nucleotides matching TRBD1. Germline V gene lookup returns CDR1 SGHDT and CDR2 YYEEEE. The CDR3 consists of 16 residues. V dropped 0 bases and J dropped 0; count of bases not matched to a gene: 5. The CDR3 region has the DNA TGTGCCAGCAGCTTGGTAGGGACAGAGACTAACTATGGCTACACCTTC. This translates into CASSLVGTETNYGYTF.

The chain employs TRBV27 and TRBJ2-7; TRBD1 aligns across 7 bases. The CDR3 runs 16 residues. Germline assignment: CDR1 MNHEY and CDR2 SMNVEV (reference sequence). V dropped 2 bases and J dropped 6; count of bases not matched to a gene: 13. The CDR3 DNA follows: TGTGCCAGCAGTTTACTCCCACCCTCGACAGGGTGCGAGCAGTACTTC. Encoded protein: CASSLLPPSTGCEQYF.